The 6 T cell receptor beta chains below were found in one sample sequenced in a study of long-term antiretroviral therapy in people with HIV. Sequencing used immunoSEQ v3.0 at survey level. The protocol was immunoSEQ multiplex PCR, while the TCRdb copy is restricted to in-frame clones and leaves out a portion. The sample records 20,000 to 25,000 clones, roughly four fifths being singletons. The sample in question was unsorted PBMCs, obtained 0.5 years after starting antiretroviral therapy. Receptors originate from a man aged 18 to 29 with HIV.

V usage is TRBV19 and J usage is TRBJ2-6; D remains ambiguous. Germline assignment: CDR1 LNHDA and CDR2 SQIVND (reference sequence). The length of the CDR3 is 14 residues. The V end was cut by 6 bases, the J end by 2 bases, with 8 bases between. Here the CDR3 DNA reads TGTGCCAGTAGGAAAGTCGCTGGGGCCAACGTCCTGACTTTC. Translation gives CASRKVAGANVLTF.

This clone occurred a few times. Written as DNA, the CDR3 is TGTGCCAGCAGTTTACAGGGAGGAGGCTACACCTTC. It translates to CASSLQGGGYTF. This chain connects TRBV28 to TRBJ1-2, with D perhaps matching TRBD1 (5 bases). The CDR3 loop spans 12 amino acids. The V gene lost 2 bases and the J gene lost 8 bases, with 9 bases spanning the gap. Germline CDR1 MDHEN, CDR2 SYDVKM.

The rearrangement joins TRBV15 to TRBJ1-1; 7 bases are shared with TRBD1. CDR3 length equals 15 residues. Germline V gene sequence: CDR1 LNHNV, CDR2 YYDKDF (reference sequence). V shed 5 bases and J 0 bases; nucleotides not matched to a gene: 6. The CDR3 region has the DNA TGTGCCACCAGCGGTACAGGGGCCATGAACACTGAAGCTTTCTTT. Residues: CATSGTGAMNTEAFF. The whole variable domain, filled in from reference TRBV15 and TRBJ1-1, reads DAMVIQNPRYQVTQFGKPVTLSCSQTLNHNVMYWYQQKSSQAPKLLFHYYDKDFNNEADTPDNFQSRRPNTSFCFLDIRSPGLGDTAMYLCATSGTGAMNTEAFFGQGTRLTVV.

Here the CDR3 reads CASSENLGRGANEQFF. The CDR3 DNA is TGTGCCAGCAGTGAAAATCTAGGCAGGGGGGCAAATGAGCAGTTCTTC. This rearrangement joins TRBV2 to TRBJ2-1; D is possibly TRBD1 (7 bases). Germline V gene sequence: CDR1 SNHLY, CDR2 FYNNEI. This CDR3 has 16 amino acids. The V gene lost 2 bases and the J gene lost 7 bases, with 18 bases spanning the gap.

The chain uses TRBV7-2 and TRBJ1-1; the D gene is possibly TRBD1 (5 bases). Germline V lookup: CDR1 SGHTA, CDR2 FQGNSA. V lost 3 bases and J lost 1, with 12 bases in between. The CDR3 extends over 15 amino acids. This chain's CDR3 is CASSLVGATNTEAFF. The CDR3 nucleotides read TGTGCCAGCAGCTTGGTCGGGGCTACGAACACTGAAGCTTTCTTT.

This clone was seen only a few times. The chain recombines TRBV7-3 with TRBJ1-3; no reliable D call. In germline, CDR1 is SGHTA, CDR2 FQGTGA. This CDR3 comprises 14 residues. V lost 2 bases and J 0 bases, leaving 5 bases between the germline ends. CDR3 nucleotide sequence: TGTGCCAGCAGCTTAGCCGGCTCTGGAAACACCATATATTTT. Its protein product is CASSLAGSGNTIYF.